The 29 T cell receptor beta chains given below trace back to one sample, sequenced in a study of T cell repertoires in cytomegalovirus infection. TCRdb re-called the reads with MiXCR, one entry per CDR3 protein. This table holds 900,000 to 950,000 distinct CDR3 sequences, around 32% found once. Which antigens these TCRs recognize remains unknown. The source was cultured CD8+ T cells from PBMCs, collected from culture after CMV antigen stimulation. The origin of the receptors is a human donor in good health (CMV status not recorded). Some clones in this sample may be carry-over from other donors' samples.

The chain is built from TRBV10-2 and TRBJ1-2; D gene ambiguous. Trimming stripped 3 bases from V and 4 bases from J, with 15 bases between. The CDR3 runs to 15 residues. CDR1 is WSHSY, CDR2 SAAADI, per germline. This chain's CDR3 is CASSETPPQSYGYTF. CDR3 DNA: TGCGCCAGCAGTGAAACGCCCCCCCAGAGCTATGGCTACACCTTC.

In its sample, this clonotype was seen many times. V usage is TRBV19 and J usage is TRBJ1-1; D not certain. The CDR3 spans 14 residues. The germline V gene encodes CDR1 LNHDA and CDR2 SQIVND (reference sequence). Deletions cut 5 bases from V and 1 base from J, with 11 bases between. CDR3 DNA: TGTGCCAGTAGTCCCCTTGGAGGGAACACTGAAGCTTTCTTT. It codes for CASSPLGGNTEAFF.

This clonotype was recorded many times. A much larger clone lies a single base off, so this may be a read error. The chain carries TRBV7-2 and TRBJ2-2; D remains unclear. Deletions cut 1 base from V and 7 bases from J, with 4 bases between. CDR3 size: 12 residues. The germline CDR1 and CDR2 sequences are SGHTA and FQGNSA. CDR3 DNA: TGTGCCAGCAGCTTAGGGTACGGGGAGCTGTTTTTT. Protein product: CASSLGYGELFF.

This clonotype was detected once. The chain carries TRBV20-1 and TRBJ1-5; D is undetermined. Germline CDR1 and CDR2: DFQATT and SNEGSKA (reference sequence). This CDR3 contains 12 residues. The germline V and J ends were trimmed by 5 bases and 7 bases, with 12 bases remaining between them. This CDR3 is CSAPPPGQPQHF. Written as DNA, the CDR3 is TGCAGTGCTCCCCCACCTGGACAGCCCCAGCATTTT.

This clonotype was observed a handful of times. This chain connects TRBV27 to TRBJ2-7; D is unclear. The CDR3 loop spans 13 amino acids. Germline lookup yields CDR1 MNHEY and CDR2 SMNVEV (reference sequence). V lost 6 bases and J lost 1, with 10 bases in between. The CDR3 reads CASSQDGSYEQYV. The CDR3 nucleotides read TGTGCCAGCAGCCAGGACGGTTCCTACGAGCAGTACGTC.

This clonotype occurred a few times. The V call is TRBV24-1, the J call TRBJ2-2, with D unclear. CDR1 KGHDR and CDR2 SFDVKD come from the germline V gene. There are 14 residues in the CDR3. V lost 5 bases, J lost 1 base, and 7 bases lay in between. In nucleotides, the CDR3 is TGTGCCACCAGTGTAAGGGAGAACACCGGGGAGCTGTTTTTT. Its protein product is CATSVRENTGELFF.

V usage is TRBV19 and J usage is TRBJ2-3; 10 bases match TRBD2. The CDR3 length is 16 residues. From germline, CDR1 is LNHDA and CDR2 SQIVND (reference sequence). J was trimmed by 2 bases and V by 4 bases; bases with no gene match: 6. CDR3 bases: TGTGCCAGTAGTAGGGAAAGCGGGGGGGCCACAGATACGCAGTATTTT. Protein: CASSRESGGATDTQYF.

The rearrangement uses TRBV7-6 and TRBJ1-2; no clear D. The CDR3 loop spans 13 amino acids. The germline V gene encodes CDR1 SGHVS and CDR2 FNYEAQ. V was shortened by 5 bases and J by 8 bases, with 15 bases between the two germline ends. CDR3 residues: CASSGYPGLGYTF. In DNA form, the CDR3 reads TGTGCCAGCAGCGGCTACCCCGGTTTAGGCTACACCTTC.

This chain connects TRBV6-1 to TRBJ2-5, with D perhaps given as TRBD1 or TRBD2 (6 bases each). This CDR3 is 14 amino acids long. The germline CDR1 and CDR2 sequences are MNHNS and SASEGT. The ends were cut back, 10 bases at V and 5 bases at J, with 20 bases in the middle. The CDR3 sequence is CATGDGGGWETQYF. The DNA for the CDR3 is TGTGCCACAGGGGACGGAGGGGGTTGGGAGACCCAGTACTTC.

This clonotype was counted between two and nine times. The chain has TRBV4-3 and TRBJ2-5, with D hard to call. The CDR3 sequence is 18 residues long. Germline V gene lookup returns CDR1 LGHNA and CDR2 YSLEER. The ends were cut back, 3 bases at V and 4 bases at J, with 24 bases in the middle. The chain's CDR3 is CASSHSPLNVYPPETQYF. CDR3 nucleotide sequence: TGCGCCAGCAGCCATTCCCCCCTGAATGTTTACCCCCCAGAGACCCAGTACTTC.

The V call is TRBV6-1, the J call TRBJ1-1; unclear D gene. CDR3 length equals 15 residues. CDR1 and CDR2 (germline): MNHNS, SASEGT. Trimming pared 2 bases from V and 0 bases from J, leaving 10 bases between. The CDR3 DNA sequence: TGTGCCAGCAGTGAAACGGCCGGCTTGAACACTGAAGCTTTCTTT. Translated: CASSETAGLNTEAFF.

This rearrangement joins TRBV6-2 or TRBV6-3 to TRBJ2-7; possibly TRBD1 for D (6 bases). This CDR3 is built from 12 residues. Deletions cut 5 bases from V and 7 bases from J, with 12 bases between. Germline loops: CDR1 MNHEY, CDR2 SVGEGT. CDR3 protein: CASSHYREEQYV. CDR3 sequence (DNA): TGTGCCAGCAGTCATTACAGGGAAGAGCAGTACGTC.

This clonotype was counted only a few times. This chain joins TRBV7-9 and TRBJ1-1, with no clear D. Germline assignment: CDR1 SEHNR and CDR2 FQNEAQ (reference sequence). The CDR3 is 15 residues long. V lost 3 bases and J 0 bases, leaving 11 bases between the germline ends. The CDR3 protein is CASSFSDGMNTEAFF. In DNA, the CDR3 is TGTGCCAGCAGCTTCTCGGACGGCATGAACACTGAAGCTTTCTTT. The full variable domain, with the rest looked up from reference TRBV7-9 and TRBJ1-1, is DTGVSQNPRHKITKRGQNVTFRCDPISEHNRLYWYRQTLGQGPEFLTYFQNEAQLEKSRLLSDRFSAERPKGSFSTLEIQRTEQGDSAMYLCASSFSDGMNTEAFFGQGTRLTVV.

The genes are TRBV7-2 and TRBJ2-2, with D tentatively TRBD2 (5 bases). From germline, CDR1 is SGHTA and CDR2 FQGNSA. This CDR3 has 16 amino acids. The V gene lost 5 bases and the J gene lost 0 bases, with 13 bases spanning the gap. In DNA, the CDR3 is TGTGCCAGCAGCCCACAATCGCGGGCGAACACCGGGGAGCTGTTTTTT. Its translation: CASSPQSRANTGELFF. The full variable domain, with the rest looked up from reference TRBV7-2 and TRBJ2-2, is GAGVSQSPSNKVTEKGKDVELRCDPISGHTALYWYRQSLGQGLEFLIYFQGNSAPDKSGLPSDRFSAERTGGSVSTLTIQRTQQEDSAVYLCASSPQSRANTGELFFGEGSRLTVL.

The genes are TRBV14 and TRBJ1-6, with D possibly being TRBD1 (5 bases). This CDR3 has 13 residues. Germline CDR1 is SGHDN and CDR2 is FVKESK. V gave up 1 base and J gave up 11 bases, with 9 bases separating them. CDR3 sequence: CASSQGGKAPLHF. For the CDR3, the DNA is TGTGCCAGCAGCCAAGGGGGGAAGGCACCCCTCCACTTT.

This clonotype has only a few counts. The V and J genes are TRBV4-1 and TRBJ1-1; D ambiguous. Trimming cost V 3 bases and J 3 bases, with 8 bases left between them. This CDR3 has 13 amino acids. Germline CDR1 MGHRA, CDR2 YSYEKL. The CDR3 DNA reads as TGCGCCAGCAGCCATGTGAGGGACACTGAAGCTTTCTTT. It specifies CASSHVRDTEAFF.

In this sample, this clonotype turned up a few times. This CDR3 reads CATMPDYPHEQFF. For the CDR3, the DNA is TGTGCCACCATGCCGGACTACCCCCATGAGCAGTTCTTC. The chain uses TRBV2 and TRBJ2-1; possibly TRBD2 for D (6 bases). Germline assignment: CDR1 SNHLY and CDR2 FYNNEI. Trimming removed 10 bases at V and 8 bases at J, with 18 bases between. The CDR3 sequence is 13 residues long.

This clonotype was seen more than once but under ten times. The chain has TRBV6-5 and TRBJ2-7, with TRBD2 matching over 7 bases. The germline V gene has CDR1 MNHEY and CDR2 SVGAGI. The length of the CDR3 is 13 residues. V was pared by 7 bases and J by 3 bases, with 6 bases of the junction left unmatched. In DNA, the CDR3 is TGTGCCAGCACCAGCGGGATGAACTACGAGCAGTACTTC. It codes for CASTSGMNYEQYF.

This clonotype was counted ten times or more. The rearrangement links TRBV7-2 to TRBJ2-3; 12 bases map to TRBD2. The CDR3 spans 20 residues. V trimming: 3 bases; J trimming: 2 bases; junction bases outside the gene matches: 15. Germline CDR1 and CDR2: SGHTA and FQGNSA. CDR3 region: CASSFQRRTTSGGFTDTQYF. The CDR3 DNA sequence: TGTGCCAGCAGCTTTCAACGCAGGACGACTAGCGGGGGATTCACAGATACGCAGTATTTT.

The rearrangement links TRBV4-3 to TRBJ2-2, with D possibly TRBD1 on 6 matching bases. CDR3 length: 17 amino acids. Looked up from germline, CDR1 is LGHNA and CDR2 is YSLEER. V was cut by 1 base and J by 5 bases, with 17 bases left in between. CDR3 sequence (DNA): TGCGCCAGCAGCCAAGTGAGGGGGACCGCACGTACCGGGGAGCTGTTTTTT. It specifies CASSQVRGTARTGELFF.

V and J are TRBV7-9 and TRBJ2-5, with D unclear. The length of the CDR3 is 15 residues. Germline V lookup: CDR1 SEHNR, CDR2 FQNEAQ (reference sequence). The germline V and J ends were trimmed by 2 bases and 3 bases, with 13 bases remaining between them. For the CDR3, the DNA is TGTGCCAGCAGCTTAAGTGTGGCGGTGAAAGAGACCCAGTACTTC. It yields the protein CASSLSVAVKETQYF.

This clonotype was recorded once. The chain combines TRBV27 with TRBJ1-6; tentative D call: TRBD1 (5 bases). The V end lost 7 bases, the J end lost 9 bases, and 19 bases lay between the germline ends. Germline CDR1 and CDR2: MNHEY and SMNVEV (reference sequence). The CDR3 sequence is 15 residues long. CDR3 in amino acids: CASTRDSPGGSPLHF. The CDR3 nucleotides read TGTGCCAGCACCCGGGACTCCCCTGGGGGTTCACCCCTCCACTTT.

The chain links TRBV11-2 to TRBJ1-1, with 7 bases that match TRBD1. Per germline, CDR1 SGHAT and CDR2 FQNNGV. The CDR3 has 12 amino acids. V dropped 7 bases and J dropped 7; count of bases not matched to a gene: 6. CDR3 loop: CASKLTGHEAFF. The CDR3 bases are TGTGCCAGCAAACTGACAGGGCATGAAGCTTTCTTT.

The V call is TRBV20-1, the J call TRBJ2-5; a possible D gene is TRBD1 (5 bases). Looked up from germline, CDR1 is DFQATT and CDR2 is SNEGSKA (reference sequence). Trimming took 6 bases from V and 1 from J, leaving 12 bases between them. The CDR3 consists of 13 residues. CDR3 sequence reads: CSASTGIQETQYF. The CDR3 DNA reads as TGCAGTGCCTCTACAGGAATCCAAGAGACCCAGTACTTC.

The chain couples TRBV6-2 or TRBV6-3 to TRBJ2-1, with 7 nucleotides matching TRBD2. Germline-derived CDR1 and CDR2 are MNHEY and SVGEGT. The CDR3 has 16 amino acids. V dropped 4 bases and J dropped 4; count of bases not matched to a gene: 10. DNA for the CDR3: TGTGCCAGCAGTTCCTTGATCGGGGGGTTGTACAATGAGCAGTTCTTC. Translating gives CASSSLIGGLYNEQFF.

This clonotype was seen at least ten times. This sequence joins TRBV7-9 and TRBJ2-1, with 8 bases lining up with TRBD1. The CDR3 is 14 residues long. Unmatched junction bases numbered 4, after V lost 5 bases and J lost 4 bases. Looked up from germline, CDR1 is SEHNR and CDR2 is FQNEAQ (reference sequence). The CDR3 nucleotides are TGTGCCAGCAGCACATGGGACAGGTACAATGAGCAGTTCTTC. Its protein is CASSTWDRYNEQFF.

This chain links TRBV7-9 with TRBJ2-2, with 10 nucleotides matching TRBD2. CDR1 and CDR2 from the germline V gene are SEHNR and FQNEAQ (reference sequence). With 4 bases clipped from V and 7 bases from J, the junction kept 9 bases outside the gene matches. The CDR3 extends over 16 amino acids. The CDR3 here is CASSSSPGLAVGELFF. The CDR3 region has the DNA TGTGCCAGCAGCTCCTCCCCCGGACTAGCGGTCGGGGAGCTGTTTTTT.

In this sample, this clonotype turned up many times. DNA of the CDR3: TGTGCCAGCAGCTCCCTCAGGGGGCTGAACACTGAAGCTTTCTTT. This translates into CASSSLRGLNTEAFF. This chain uses TRBV7-8 with TRBJ1-1; the match to TRBD1 covers 8 bases. Germline lookup yields CDR1 SGHVS and CDR2 FQNEAQ. Trimming at V came to 4 bases and at J to 0 bases, leaving 4 bases not matched to a gene. The CDR3 has 15 residues.

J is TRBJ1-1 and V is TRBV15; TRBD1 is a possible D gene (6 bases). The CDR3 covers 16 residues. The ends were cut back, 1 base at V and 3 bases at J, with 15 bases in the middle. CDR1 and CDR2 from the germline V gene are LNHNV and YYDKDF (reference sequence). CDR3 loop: CATSRGDRGRHTEAFF. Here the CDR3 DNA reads TGTGCCACCAGCAGAGGAGATCGGGGGCGTCACACTGAAGCTTTCTTT.